This T cell receptor beta chain was sequenced for a study of tumor and adjacent non-tumor tissue in lung cancer. At the level of the study: Patients were aged roughly 31 to 76, 9 to 10 men and 4 to 6 women, stage I to III.

Overall study results and limits: Tumor tissue had significantly higher TCR diversity than normal lung. Top 100 clones took a larger repertoire share in normal lung.

The template was RNA from unsorted bulk tissue. The CDR3 is 14 amino acids. V lost 5 bases, J lost 8 bases, and 9 bases stayed unmatched. Germline V gives CDR1 GTSNPN, CDR2 SVGIG (reference sequence). Concerning this clonotype itself: Its antigen is not known.

TCRbeta libraries were built with three rounds of nested PCR, modified from ARM-PCR. In TCRdb, the multiplex PCR reads were re-called with MiXCR into one record per CDR3 protein. The table includes just over 200,000 distinct CDR3 sequences, about two thirds detected once. This sequence originates from a man in his sixties with non-small cell lung cancer. This chain connects TRBV30 to TRBJ2-1; the match to TRBD2 covers 10 bases. The sample taken for sequencing was lung tumor tissue. The CDR3 nucleotides are TGTGCCTGGTCTCGGCTAGCGGGAGCCTATGAGCAGTTCTTC. This translates into CAWSRLAGAYEQFF. The complete variable domain, with remaining parts taken from reference TRBV30 and TRBJ2-1, reads SQTIHQWPATLVQPVGSPLSLECTVEGTSNPNLYWYRQAAGRGLQLLFYSVGIGQISSEVPQNLSASRPQDRQFILSSKKLLLSDSGFYLCAWSRLAGAYEQFFGPGTRLTVL.